Each of the 10 T cell receptor beta chains below was sequenced from the same sample in a study of T cell responses to AZD1222 COVID-19 vaccine. Measured with immunoSEQ multiplex PCR; TCRdb has only the in-frame clones, and not every one. The table has 160,000 or so clones, more than 80% seen once. This material consisted of peripheral blood, taken 28 days after the second dose of the MenACWY control vaccine. The origin of the receptors is an adult who received the MenACWY meningococcal vaccine as a control.

The CDR3 DNA sequence: TGTGCCAGCCTTACAGGGAATCAGCCCCAGCATTTT. Its protein product is CASLTGNQPQHF. This chain links TRBV28 with TRBJ1-5; D is possibly TRBD1 (6 bases). The CDR3 covers 12 residues. The ends were cut back, 8 bases at V and 4 bases at J, with 9 bases in the middle. CDR1 is MDHEN, CDR2 SYDVKM, per germline.

The table lists this clone with a count of one. This sequence joins TRBV5-4 and TRBJ2-2, with 9 bases identical to TRBD1. Losses at the gene ends were 4 bases for V and 4 bases for J; bases not matched to a gene: 5. This CDR3 comprises 15 residues. Germline V gives CDR1 SGHNT, CDR2 YYREEE (reference sequence). This chain's CDR3 is CASSLGQGITGELFF. CDR3 in DNA: TGTGCCAGCAGCCTGGGACAGGGCATCACCGGGGAGCTGTTTTTT.

This chain links TRBV20-1 with TRBJ1-2; D is perhaps TRBD1 (5 bases). In germline, CDR1 is DFQATT, CDR2 SNEGSKA (reference sequence). The CDR3 loop spans 11 amino acids. The V end lost 3 bases, the J end lost 7 bases, and 9 bases lay between the germline ends. CDR3 loop: CSARGVSGYTF. Written as DNA, the CDR3 is TGCAGTGCTAGGGGGGTCTCTGGCTACACCTTC.

This clone was observed a single time. As DNA, the CDR3 is TGTGCCAGCGGATCAGCCTCAAACTATGGCTACACCTTC. Its translation: CASGSASNYGYTF. J is TRBJ1-2 and V is TRBV2; D is unclear. Germline V gives CDR1 SNHLY, CDR2 FYNNEI. This CDR3 is 13 amino acids long. Trimming pared 8 bases from V and 2 bases from J, leaving 12 bases between. Complete variable domain (other parts from reference TRBV2 and TRBJ1-2): EPEVTQTPSHQVTQMGQEVILRCVPISNHLYFYWYRQILGQKVEFLVSFYNNEISEKSEIFDDQFSVERPDGSNFTLKIRSTKLEDSAMYFCASGSASNYGYTFGSGTRLTVV.

The genes are TRBV12-3 or TRBV12-4 and TRBJ2-7; D unresolved. With 7 bases removed from V and 0 bases from J, the gap between germline ends came to 7 bases. This CDR3 contains 12 residues. This CDR3 is CASKGRSYEQYF. The CDR3, as DNA: TGTGCCAGCAAAGGACGCTCCTACGAGCAGTACTTC.

This chain links TRBV29-1 with TRBJ1-1, with unresolved D. Germline CDR1 reads SQVTM; CDR2 reads ANQGSEA. Trimming took off 1 base at V and 2 bases at J, with 8 bases between the two ends. The CDR3 is 13 amino acids. The CDR3 DNA reads TGCAGCGTTGAAGGGGTAGAAAACACTGAAGCTTTCTTT. As protein: CSVEGVENTEAFF. Complete variable domain (other parts from reference TRBV29-1 and TRBJ1-1): SAVISQKPSRDICQRGTSLTIQCQVDSQVTMMFWYRQQPGQSLTLIATANQGSEATYESGFVIDKFPISRPNLTFSTLTVSNMSPEDSSIYLCSVEGVENTEAFFGQGTRLTVV.

Concerning this clone itself: Compared with germline, one end of the junction differs, possibly owing to a read error. The V and J genes are TRBV30 and TRBJ1-3; D possibly corresponds to TRBD1 (6 bases). The V gene's germline CDR1 is GTSNPN and CDR2 SVGIG (reference sequence). The CDR3 is made up of 12 amino acids. The CDR3 bases are TGCGTATGGGGGGCCGGTGGAAACACCATATATTTT. Translation gives CVWGAGGNTIYF. The full variable domain, rest sourced from reference TRBV30 and TRBJ1-3, is SQTIHQWPATLVQPVGSPLSLECTVEGTSNPNLYWYRQAAGRGLQLLFYSVGIGQISSEVPQNLSASRPQDRQFILSSKKLLLSDSGFYLCVWGAGGNTIYFGEGSWLTVV.

The chain links TRBV7-7 to TRBJ2-7, with 8 bases identical to TRBD2. The CDR3 spans 12 residues. From germline, CDR1 is SSHAT and CDR2 FNYEAQ (reference sequence). The V and J ends lost 4 bases and 6 bases, in that order; junction bases with no gene match: 2. The DNA for the CDR3 is TGTGCCAGCAGCTCCACTAGCGGCGAGCAGTACTTC. Translated: CASSSTSGEQYF.

The gene calls are TRBV6-5 and TRBJ1-4, with D unresolved. CDR1 is MNHEY and CDR2 is SVGAGI in the germline V gene. Trimming took off 5 bases at V and 4 bases at J, with 11 bases between the two ends. CDR3 length: 14 residues. The CDR3 nucleotides are TGTGCCAGCAGTCTTTTCACAGATAATGAAAAACTGTTTTTT. This translates into CASSLFTDNEKLFF.

The chain recombines TRBV27 with TRBJ2-1, with 7 bases identical to TRBD2. The trim removed 7 bases at V and 1 base at J, leaving 4 bases unmatched. Germline loops: CDR1 MNHEY, CDR2 SMNVEV (reference sequence). This CDR3 contains 14 residues. Here the CDR3 DNA reads TGTGCCAGCACGGCTAGCGGATCCTACAATGAGCAGTTCTTC. This encodes CASTASGSYNEQFF.